A single sample gave rise to the 27 T cell receptor beta chains below, sequenced in a study of graft-versus-host responses after intestinal transplantation. The assay was immunoSEQ multiplex PCR, and TCRdb's table has in-frame clones only and misses some. The repertoire includes about 21,000 clones, around 92% of them detected once, and roughly 44% sits in the top ten. This sample comprised PBMCs, obtained approximately 260 days after intestinal transplant. These receptors came from a human patient who received an intestinal transplant, so some T cells may come from the graft donor.

The chain combines TRBV9 with TRBJ2-7, with a possible D match to TRBD2 (6 bases). Germline CDR1 reads SGDLS; CDR2 reads YYNGEE. The CDR3 runs 13 residues. The V gene lost 3 bases and the J gene lost 6 bases, with 13 bases spanning the gap. The chain's CDR3 is CASSAGESLEQYF. The DNA for the CDR3 is TGTGCCAGCAGCGCGGGGGAGTCCCTCGAGCAGTACTTC.

The CDR3 region is CASSFGLGHYEQYF. The CDR3 DNA is TGTGCCAGCAGTTTTGGACTGGGTCACTACGAGCAGTACTTC. The chain combines TRBV27 with TRBJ2-7; D may be TRBD2 (5 bases). V dropped 3 bases and J dropped 3 bases, with 12 bases sitting between them. CDR1 and CDR2 (germline): MNHEY, SMNVEV (reference sequence). The CDR3 has 14 amino acids.

The V gene is TRBV10-2, the J gene TRBJ2-7; D is uncertain. Trimming removed 2 bases at V and 1 base at J, with 3 bases between. The germline CDR1 and CDR2 sequences are WSHSY and SAAADI. This CDR3 contains 12 residues. CDR3 amino acids: CASSETSYEQYF. Written as DNA, the CDR3 is TGCGCCAGCAGTGAGACTTCCTACGAGCAGTACTTC.

This clone has a handful of counts. The V and J genes are TRBV6-6 and TRBJ2-5; tentatively, D is TRBD1 or TRBD2 (5 bases each). The germline V gene encodes CDR1 MNHNY and CDR2 SVGAGI (reference sequence). Trimming took 2 bases from V and 3 from J, leaving 7 bases between them. There are 13 residues in the CDR3. CDR3 loop: CASSYQGEETQYF. DNA for the CDR3: TGTGCCAGCAGTTACCAGGGAGAAGAGACCCAGTACTTC.

The chain carries TRBV6-5 and TRBJ1-5, with TRBD1 identical over 7 bases. Germline V CDR1 and CDR2: MNHEY, SVGAGI. This CDR3 region has 14 residues. The V segment lost 2 bases and the J segment 6 bases; nucleotides outside the gene matches: 4. In nucleotides, the CDR3 is TGTGCCAGCAGTTACCTACAGGGGTCTCAGCCCCAGCATTTT. Translation: CASSYLQGSQPQHF.

The chain joins TRBV7-9 to TRBJ1-2; the match to TRBD1 covers 7 bases. The V gene's germline CDR1 is SEHNR and CDR2 FQNEAQ (reference sequence). V lost 1 base, J lost 4 bases, and 6 bases stayed unmatched. The CDR3 runs to 15 residues. CDR3 nucleotides: TGTGCCAGCAGCTTAGTCCGGCAGGGGGTCTATGGCTACACCTTC. Amino acids: CASSLVRQGVYGYTF.

The chain employs TRBV28 and TRBJ2-7, with a possible D match to TRBD2 (5 bases). V lost 4 bases and J 7 bases, leaving 20 bases between the germline ends. Germline CDR1 reads MDHEN; CDR2 reads SYDVKM. The CDR3 has 15 amino acids. The CDR3 sequence is CASSSSSTFKREQYF. The CDR3, as DNA: TGTGCCAGCAGTTCCTCTAGCACCTTCAAGAGGGAGCAGTACTTC.

This chain connects TRBV11-3 to TRBJ2-7, with D unresolved. The germline V gene has CDR1 SGHNT and CDR2 YENEEA. This CDR3 has 12 amino acids. V was pared by 5 bases and J by 3 bases, with 8 bases between. In DNA, the CDR3 is TGTGCCAGCAGCCGAACCGACTACGAGCAGTACTTC. It yields the protein CASSRTDYEQYF.

The genes are TRBV5-1 and TRBJ2-2, with TRBD2 identical over 7 bases. Looked up from germline, CDR1 is SGHRS and CDR2 is YFSETQ. This CDR3 has 14 residues. J gave up 1 base and V 4 bases, and 1 base lay outside the gene matches. The CDR3 DNA reads TGCGCCAGCAGCCCGGGGGGGAACACCGGGGAGCTGTTTTTT. It codes for CASSPGGNTGELFF.

This rearrangement joins TRBV19 to TRBJ2-1; D gene uncertain. Trimming took off 7 bases at V and 5 bases at J, with 15 bases between the two ends. Looked up from germline, CDR1 is LNHDA and CDR2 is SQIVND (reference sequence). The CDR3 consists of 14 residues. The CDR3 sequence is CASNLRVLDNEQFF. The CDR3 DNA follows: TGTGCCAGTAATTTAAGGGTCTTAGACAATGAGCAGTTCTTC.

The rearrangement joins TRBV25-1 to TRBJ2-2; 12 bases line up with TRBD2. The ends lost 3 bases at V and 1 base at J; junction bases unmatched: 0. The CDR3 runs to 16 residues. CDR1 is MGHDK and CDR2 is SYGVNS in the germline V gene. The CDR3 nucleotides are TGTGCCAGCAGTGAGACTAGCGGGAGGAACACCGGGGAGCTGTTTTTT. It encodes CASSETSGRNTGELFF.

This chain links TRBV19 with TRBJ1-5; 9 nucleotides align to TRBD1. This CDR3 contains 14 residues. V shed 3 bases, J shed 7 bases, and the junction held 4 bases outside the gene matches. CDR1 and CDR2 (germline): LNHDA, SQIVND (reference sequence). CDR3 nucleotides: TGTGCCAGTAGTATCCGGGACAGGGCACAGCCCCAGCATTTT. Translation: CASSIRDRAQPQHF.

This clone has a handful of counts. V is TRBV7-9 and J is TRBJ2-7; possibly TRBD2 for D (5 bases). The CDR3 length is 14 residues. CDR1 and CDR2 (germline): SEHNR, FQNEAQ (reference sequence). V was trimmed by 8 bases and J by 2 bases, leaving 16 bases between them. The CDR3 sequence: CASSHPGRPYEQYF. DNA of the CDR3: TGTGCCAGCTCACACCCGGGAAGACCCTACGAGCAGTACTTC.

The rearrangement uses TRBV5-1 and TRBJ2-7; tentatively, D is TRBD1 (5 bases). This CDR3 is 15 amino acids long. Germline-derived CDR1 and CDR2 are SGHRS and YFSETQ. V lost 0 bases to trimming and J lost 0 bases, with 10 bases between them. CDR3 nucleotides: TGCGCCAGCAGCTTGGAAGGGGCCCTCTCCTACGAGCAGTACTTC. Residues: CASSLEGALSYEQYF.

The chain couples TRBV7-6 to TRBJ2-7, with D hard to call. CDR1 is SGHVS and CDR2 is FNYEAQ in the germline V gene. Trimming removed 2 bases at V and 2 bases at J, with 16 bases between. This CDR3 is built from 16 residues. The CDR3 protein is CASSLRALAEPYEQYF. The CDR3 DNA reads as TGTGCCAGCAGCTTACGGGCGTTGGCGGAACCCTACGAGCAGTACTTC.

The gene calls are TRBV5-1 and TRBJ1-5; the D gene is possibly TRBD1 (5 bases). CDR1 is SGHRS and CDR2 is YFSETQ in the germline V gene. V shed 4 bases and J shed 5 bases, with 19 bases lying between them. The CDR3 length is 16 residues. In nucleotides, the CDR3 is TGCGCCAGCAGCCCGGGGGGACGTCGAGCGGATCAGCCCCAGCATTTT. Its protein product is CASSPGGRRADQPQHF.

With regard to this clone: A far more abundant clone sits one base away, making this likely a read error. The chain's CDR3 is CASSYGLADEQLF. CDR3 nucleotide sequence: TGTGCCAGCAGCTATGGACTAGCCGATGAGCAGCTCTTC. The chain has TRBV7-7 and TRBJ2-1; TRBD2 matches 8 bases. The germline V gene encodes CDR1 SSHAT and CDR2 FNYEAQ (reference sequence). The CDR3 contains 13 residues.

The chain recombines TRBV7-9 with TRBJ2-1; the match to TRBD2 covers 7 bases. Germline V gene data show CDR1 as SEHNR and CDR2 as FQNEAQ (reference sequence). CDR3 length equals 16 residues. The junction had 10 bases not matched to a gene; V was cut back by 1 base and J by 7 bases. The CDR3 DNA reads as TGTGCCAGCAGCTTAGACGGAGGCGGGAGATGGAATGAGCAGTTCTTC. This codes for CASSLDGGGRWNEQFF.

The V gene is TRBV11-2, the J gene TRBJ1-1; 8 bases map to TRBD1. The CDR3 length is 14 residues. V lost 5 bases, J lost 5 bases, and 7 bases stayed unmatched. CDR1 is SGHAT and CDR2 is FQNNGV in the germline V gene. CDR3 amino acids: CASSILRGRTEAFF. The CDR3 region has the DNA TGTGCCAGCAGCATTCTCAGGGGGCGAACTGAAGCTTTCTTT.

The gene calls are TRBV7-8 and TRBJ2-1; possibly TRBD2 for D (5 bases). The CDR3 is 16 residues long. Trimming removed 5 bases at V and 3 bases at J, with 17 bases between. Germline V gene lookup returns CDR1 SGHVS and CDR2 FQNEAQ. CDR3 DNA: TGTGCCAGCAGCCGCCGACCTAGCCTAAGCTACAATGAGCAGTTCTTC. Amino acid sequence: CASSRRPSLSYNEQFF.

This chain joins TRBV18 and TRBJ1-5, with D perhaps matching TRBD1 (6 bases). This CDR3 has 15 amino acids. From germline, CDR1 is KGHSH and CDR2 LQKENI. The germline V and J ends were trimmed by 3 bases and 1 base, with 10 bases remaining between them. CDR3 in amino acids: CASSPNGQSNQPQHF. The CDR3 DNA is TGTGCCAGCTCACCTAACGGACAGAGCAATCAGCCCCAGCATTTT.

The chain carries TRBV30 and TRBJ1-5; 9 bases are a match to TRBD1. The CDR3 has 18 residues. The germline V gene has CDR1 GTSNPN and CDR2 SVGIG (reference sequence). V shed 0 bases and J 3 bases; nucleotides not matched to a gene: 12. CDR3 region: CAWSVWGQGPRINQPQHF. The CDR3, as DNA: TGTGCCTGGAGTGTTTGGGGACAGGGTCCCCGGATCAATCAGCCCCAGCATTTT.

This chain links TRBV5-3 with TRBJ2-1, with a possible D match to TRBD1 (6 bases). TRBV5-3 is an open reading frame whose function is uncertain. This CDR3 has 12 amino acids. V gave up 4 bases and J gave up 14 bases, with 16 bases separating them. CDR3 region: CARSQGQSLKFF. The CDR3 DNA sequence: TGTGCCAGAAGCCAAGGACAGTCGCTTAAGTTCTTC.

The J gene is TRBJ2-5, the V gene TRBV29-1; perhaps TRBD1 as D (6 bases). The V and J ends lost 7 bases and 2 bases respectively, with 20 bases between them. The CDR3 sequence is 15 residues long. Germline CDR1 SQVTM, CDR2 ANQGSEA. The CDR3 nucleotides read TGCAGCGCGAAGAAGGCAGGGGCCCAGCAAGAGACCCAGTACTTC. As protein: CSAKKAGAQQETQYF. Full variable domain (remainder filled in from reference TRBV29-1 and TRBJ2-5): SAVISQKPSRDICQRGTSLTIQCQVDSQVTMMFWYRQQPGQSLTLIATANQGSEATYESGFVIDKFPISRPNLTFSTLTVSNMSPEDSSIYLCSAKKAGAQQETQYFGPGTRLLVL.

The chain couples TRBV25-1 to TRBJ2-7, with 9 bases lining up with TRBD1. This CDR3 has 18 amino acids. Trimming at V came to 5 bases and at J to 5 bases, leaving 19 bases not matched to a gene. The V gene's germline CDR1 is MGHDK and CDR2 SYGVNS. The DNA for the CDR3 is TGTGCCAGCAGTCCCACCGAGGGGGGGGACAGGGAGGACCACGAGCAGTACTTC. This sequence encodes CASSPTEGGDREDHEQYF.

The chain is built from TRBV9 and TRBJ2-1; 8 positions match TRBD2. The CDR3 is 16 residues long. V lost 1 base to trimming and J lost 7 bases; unmatched junction nucleotides: 10. CDR1 SGDLS and CDR2 YYNGEE come from the germline V gene. CDR3 sequence: CASSVWSGGPTNEQFF. The CDR3 coding sequence is TGTGCCAGCAGCGTATGGTCGGGAGGGCCCACGAATGAGCAGTTCTTC.

CDR3 amino acids: CASSLGSGLAGNTIYF. CDR3 DNA sequence: TGTGCCAGCAGTTTAGGGTCAGGGCTAGCTGGAAACACCATATATTTT. This chain joins TRBV28 and TRBJ1-3, with a weak D call TRBD1 (5 bases). Germline V CDR1 and CDR2: MDHEN, SYDVKM. Trimming left V 2 bases short and J 2 bases short, with 13 bases between. The CDR3 is 16 amino acids.